The clone carrying this T cell receptor (beta chain) was observed once. The sample originates from a study of blood T cells in healthy people across ages. This CDR3 is built from 15 residues. Germline trimming cut 5 bases from V and 7 bases from J; bases unmatched to any gene: 9. Healthy individuals of Caucasian origin from Russia, aged 6 to 90, served as donors. A minimum of 5.5 micrograms of total RNA was extracted per sample. PCR was performed a second time for roughly 7 to 12 cycles using a sample-barcoded 5' primer and a J-beta primer mix. TCRdb recomputed calls from the 5' RACE reads with MiXCR, one row per CDR3 protein. This table has about 680,000 distinct CDR3 sequences, approximately 49% appearing once.

This TCR came from a woman aged 55-70 years in good health. The chain is built from TRBV12-3 or TRBV12-4 and TRBJ1-5; TRBD1 aligns across 9 bases. The sequenced sample was blood. CDR3 loop: CASSRATGGGQPQHF. In nucleotides, the CDR3 is TGTGCCAGCAGTCGGGCCACAGGGGGCGGGCAGCCCCAGCATTTT.